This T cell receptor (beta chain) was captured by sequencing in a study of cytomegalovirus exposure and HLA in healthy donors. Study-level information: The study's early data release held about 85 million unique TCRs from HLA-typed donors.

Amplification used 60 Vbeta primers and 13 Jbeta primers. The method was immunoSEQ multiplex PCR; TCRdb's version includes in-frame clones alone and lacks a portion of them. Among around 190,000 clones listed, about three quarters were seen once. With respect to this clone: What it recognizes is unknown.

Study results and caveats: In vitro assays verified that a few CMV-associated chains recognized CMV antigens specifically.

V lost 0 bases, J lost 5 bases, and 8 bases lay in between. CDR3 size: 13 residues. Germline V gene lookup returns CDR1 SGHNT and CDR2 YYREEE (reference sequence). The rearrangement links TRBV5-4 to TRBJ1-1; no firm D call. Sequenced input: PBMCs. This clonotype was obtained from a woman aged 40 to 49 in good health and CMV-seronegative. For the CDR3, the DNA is TGTGCCAGCAGCTTGGGCTTCCGGACTGAAGCTTTCTTT. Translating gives CASSLGFRTEAFF.